These T cell receptor beta chains were read from a single sample in a study of cytomegalovirus exposure and HLA in healthy donors. Data came from immunoSEQ multiplex PCR; TCRdb stores just in-frame clones and leaves some out. The profile shows around 130,000 clones, 70% to 90% of them singletons. The source material was PBMCs. These TCRs come from a middle-aged man in good health and CMV-seronegative. The CDR3 runs from the conserved cysteine through the conserved F or W. D genes are given only for firm matches. Clone size is stated in some rows and not others, as once, few, many or a class when expanded.

v_gene	abundance	d_gene	j_gene	CDR3nt	CDR3aa
TRBV7-7	once	-	TRBJ2-2	TGTGCCAGCAGCTTTAACGACAGGAACACCGGGGAGCTGTTTTTT	CASSFNDRNTGELFF
TRBV11-2	-	-	TRBJ1-1	TGTGCCAGCAGCTTAGGGGGAGGGGACACTGAAGCTTTCTTT	CASSLGGGDTEAFF
TRBV6-5	-	TRBD2	TRBJ2-2	TGTGCCAGCAGTTATGAGACTAGCGGATACACCGGGGAGCTGTTTTTT	CASSYETSGYTGELFF
TRBV15	-	TRBD2	TRBJ2-1	TGTGCCACCAGCCGTCGACTAGCGGGAGGTTCCTCTGAGCAGTTCTTC	CATSRRLAGGSSEQFF
TRBV5-1	-	-	TRBJ1-1	TGCGCCAGCCGATCCAACCAGGACAGCAACACTGAAGCTTTCTTT	CASRSNQDSNTEAFF
TRBV2	-	-	TRBJ1-3	TGTGCCAGCAGTGAAGTCTGGGCCGTCTCTGGAAACACCATATATTTT	CASSEVWAVSGNTIYF
TRBV7-9	-	-	TRBJ2-1	TGTGCCAGCAGCTCCCTCCCCCTAGTCCATGAGCAGTTCTTC	CASSSLPLVHEQFF
TRBV4-3	-	-	TRBJ1-1	TGCGCCAGCAGCCAAGAAGTGCCCCTAACTGAAGCTTTCTTT	CASSQEVPLTEAFF
TRBV10-3	-	-	TRBJ2-7	TGTGCCATCAGCTCGACTAGAACCCAAACCTACGAGCAGTACTTC	CAISSTRTQTYEQYF
TRBV5-6	-	-	TRBJ2-7	TGTGCCAGCAGCTTTTTAGGGGTCCACGAGCAGTACTTC	CASSFLGVHEQYF
TRBV29-1	-	TRBD2	TRBJ2-1	TGCAGCGTTGATGGGACTAGCGGGAGACCTTACAATGAGCAGTTCTTC	CSVDGTSGRPYNEQFF
TRBV5-1	-	-	TRBJ2-2	TGCGCCAGCAGCTCGACACTGAACACCGGGGAGCTGTTTTTT	CASSSTLNTGELFF
TRBV5-1	-	TRBD1	TRBJ1-1	TGCGCCAGCAGCTATGGACAGGGGGGCTACATGAACACTGAAGCTTTCTTT	CASSYGQGGYMNTEAFF
TRBV7-2	-	TRBD1	TRBJ2-6	TGTGCCAGCAGCGCAGGGGGATCTGGGGCCAACGGCCTGACTTTC	CASSAGGSGANGLTF
TRBV6-1	few	-	TRBJ2-7	TGTGCCAGCAGTGAGGGCAGCCTAAGCTCCTACGAGCAGTACTTC	CASSEGSLSSYEQYF
TRBV2	-	TRBD1	TRBJ2-1	TGTGCCAGCAGCGAAGACAGGGGAAATGAGCAGTTCTTC	CASSEDRGNEQFF
TRBV28	-	TRBD1	TRBJ1-3	TGTGCCAGCAGTGGACAGGGCTCTGGAAACACCATATATTTT	CASSGQGSGNTIYF
TRBV4-2	-	-	TRBJ1-2	TGTGCCAGCAGCCCAAGCGAACAGGGCTATGGCTACACCTTC	CASSPSEQGYGYTF
TRBV6-1	few	TRBD2	TRBJ2-5	TGTGCCAGCAGTACGAGACTAGCGGGAGAAGAGACCCAGTACTTC	CASSTRLAGEETQYF
TRBV5-1	-	-	TRBJ2-1	TGCGCCAGCAGCTTGGACAGGTTAACCTACAATGAGCAGTTCTTC	CASSLDRLTYNEQFF
TRBV7-8	few	-	TRBJ1-1	TGTGCCAGCAGCCCCAGGGTGTGGACTGAAGCTTTCTTT	CASSPRVWTEAFF
TRBV19	-	TRBD1	TRBJ1-5	TGTGCCAGTAGTATTTCCGTGGGGGACAGGGGGAGCAATCAGCCCCAGCATTTT	CASSISVGDRGSNQPQHF
TRBV6-1	-	-	TRBJ1-2	TGTGCCAGTAAGGGGGGGGGCATCTATGGCTACACCTTC	CASKGGGIYGYTF
TRBV7-9	-	TRBD2	TRBJ2-7	TGTTCCAGCAGCTTAGGGCCGGCGGGGGCCTACGAGCAGTACTTC	CSSSLGPAGAYEQYF
TRBV5-6	-	TRBD2	TRBJ2-1	TGTGCCAGCAGCTTAGCCAGCGGGGCTACTTACAATGAGCAGTTCTTC	CASSLASGATYNEQFF
TRBV4-3	-	-	TRBJ1-1	TGCGCCAGCAGCCAGTACCCCCAACAGGGGAACACTGAAGCTTTCTTT	CASSQYPQQGNTEAFF
TRBV4-1	-	TRBD1	TRBJ1-3	TGCGCCAGCAGCCAGGACACTTTGACAGGGGCAGGGGGAAACACCATATATTTT	CASSQDTLTGAGGNTIYF
TRBV10-3	-	-	TRBJ2-7	TGTGCCATCAGTCCCCGACTAGGAGGCGAGCAGTACTTC	CAISPRLGGEQYF
TRBV6-1	-	TRBD2	TRBJ2-1	TGTGCCAGCAGAGGACTAGCGGGGCACAATGAGCAGTTCTTC	CASRGLAGHNEQFF